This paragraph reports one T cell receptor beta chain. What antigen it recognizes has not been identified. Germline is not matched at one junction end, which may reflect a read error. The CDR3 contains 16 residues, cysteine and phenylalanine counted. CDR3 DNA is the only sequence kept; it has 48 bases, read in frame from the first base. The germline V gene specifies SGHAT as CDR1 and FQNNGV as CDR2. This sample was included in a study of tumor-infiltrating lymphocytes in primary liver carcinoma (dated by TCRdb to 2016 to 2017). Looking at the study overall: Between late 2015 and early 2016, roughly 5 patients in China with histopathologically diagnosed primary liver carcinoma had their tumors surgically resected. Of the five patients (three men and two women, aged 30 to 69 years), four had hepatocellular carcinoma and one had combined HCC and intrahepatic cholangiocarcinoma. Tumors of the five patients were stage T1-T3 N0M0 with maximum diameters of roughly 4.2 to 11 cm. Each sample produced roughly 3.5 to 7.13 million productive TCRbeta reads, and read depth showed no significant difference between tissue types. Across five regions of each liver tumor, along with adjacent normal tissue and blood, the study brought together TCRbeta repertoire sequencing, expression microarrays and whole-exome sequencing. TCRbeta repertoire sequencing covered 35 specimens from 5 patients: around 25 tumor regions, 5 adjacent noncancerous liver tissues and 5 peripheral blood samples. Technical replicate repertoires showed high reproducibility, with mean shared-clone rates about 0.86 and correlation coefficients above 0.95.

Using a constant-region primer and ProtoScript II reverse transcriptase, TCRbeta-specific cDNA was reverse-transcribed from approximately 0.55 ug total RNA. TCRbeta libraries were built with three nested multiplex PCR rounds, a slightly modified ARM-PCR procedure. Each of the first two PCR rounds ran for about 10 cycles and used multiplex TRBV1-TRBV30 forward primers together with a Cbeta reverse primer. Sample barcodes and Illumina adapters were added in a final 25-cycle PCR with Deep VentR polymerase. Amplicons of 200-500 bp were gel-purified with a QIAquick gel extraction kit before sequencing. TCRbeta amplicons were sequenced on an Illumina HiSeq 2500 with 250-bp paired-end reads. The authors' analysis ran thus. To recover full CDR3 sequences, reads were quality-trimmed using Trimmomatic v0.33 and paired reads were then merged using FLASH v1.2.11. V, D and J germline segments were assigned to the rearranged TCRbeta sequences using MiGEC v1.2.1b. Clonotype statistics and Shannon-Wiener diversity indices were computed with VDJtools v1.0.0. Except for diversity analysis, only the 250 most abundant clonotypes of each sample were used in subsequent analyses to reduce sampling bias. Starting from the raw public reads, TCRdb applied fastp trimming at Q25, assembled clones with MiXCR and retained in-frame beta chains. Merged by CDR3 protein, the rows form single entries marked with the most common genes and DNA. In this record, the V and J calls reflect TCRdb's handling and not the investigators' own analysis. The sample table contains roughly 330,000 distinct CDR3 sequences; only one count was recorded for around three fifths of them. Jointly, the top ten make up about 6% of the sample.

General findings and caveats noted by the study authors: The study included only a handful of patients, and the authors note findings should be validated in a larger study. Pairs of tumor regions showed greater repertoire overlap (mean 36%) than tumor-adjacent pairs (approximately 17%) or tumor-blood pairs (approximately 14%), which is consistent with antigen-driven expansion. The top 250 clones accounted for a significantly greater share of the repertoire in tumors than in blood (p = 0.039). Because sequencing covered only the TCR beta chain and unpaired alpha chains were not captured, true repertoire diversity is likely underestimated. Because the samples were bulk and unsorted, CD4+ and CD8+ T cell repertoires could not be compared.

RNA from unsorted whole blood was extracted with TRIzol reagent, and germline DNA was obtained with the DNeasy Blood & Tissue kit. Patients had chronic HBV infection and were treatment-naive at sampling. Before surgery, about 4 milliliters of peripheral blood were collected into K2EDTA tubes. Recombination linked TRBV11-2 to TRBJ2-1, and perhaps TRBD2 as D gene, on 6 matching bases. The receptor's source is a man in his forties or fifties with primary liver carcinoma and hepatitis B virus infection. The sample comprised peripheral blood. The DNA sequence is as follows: TGTACCAGCAGCACAGGACTAACCACTACCTACAATGGGCAGTTCTTC. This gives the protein CTSSTGLTTTYNGQFF.